This T cell receptor beta chain was retrieved from a study of monozygotic twins with inflammatory bowel disease. Study-level results: Repertoires of patients may have been made more variable by differing immunosuppressive treatments.

Using the 5' RACE reads, TCRdb records one entry per CDR3 protein without DNA. This listing includes about 330,000 distinct CDR3 sequences. CDR3 length: 15 residues. The germline CDR1 and CDR2 sequences are MDHEN and SYDVKM. With regard to this clonotype: Its antigen remains unidentified.

Sequencing was performed on blood. This sequence was found in a human donor with ulcerative colitis or Crohn's disease, or a healthy co-twin of an affected twin (not recorded which). The V and J genes are TRBV28 and TRBJ2-7; lacking DNA, the TRBD1 call made by TCRdb goes unchecked. The CDR3 protein is CASSFRGAQTGEQYF.